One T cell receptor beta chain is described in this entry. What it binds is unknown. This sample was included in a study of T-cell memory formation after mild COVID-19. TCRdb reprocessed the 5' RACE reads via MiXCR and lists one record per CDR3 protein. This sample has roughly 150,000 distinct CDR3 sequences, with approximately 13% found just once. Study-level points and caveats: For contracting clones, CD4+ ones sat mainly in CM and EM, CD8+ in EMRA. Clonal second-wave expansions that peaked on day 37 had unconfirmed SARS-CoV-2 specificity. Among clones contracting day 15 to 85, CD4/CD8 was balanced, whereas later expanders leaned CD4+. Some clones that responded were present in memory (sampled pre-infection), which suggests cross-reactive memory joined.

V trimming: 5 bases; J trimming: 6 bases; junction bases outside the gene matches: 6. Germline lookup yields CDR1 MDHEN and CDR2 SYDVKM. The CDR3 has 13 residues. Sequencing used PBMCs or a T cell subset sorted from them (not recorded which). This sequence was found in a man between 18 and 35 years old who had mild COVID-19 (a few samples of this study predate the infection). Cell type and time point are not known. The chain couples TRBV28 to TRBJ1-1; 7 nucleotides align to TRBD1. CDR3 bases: TGTGCCAGCAGTATGTTAGACAGGGCTGAAGCTTTCTTT. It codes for CASSMLDRAEAFF.